One T cell receptor (beta chain) is described in this entry. Its specific antigen is unknown. The sample holds no much larger clone one base away, and base qualities are not on file. These data come from a study of blood T cell repertoires in COVID-19 (dated by TCRdb to 2019 to 2021). For the wider study: The collaborator samples originated in the United States, Italy and Spain and spanned the acute and convalescent phases of COVID-19. The material from the prospective study consisted of cDNA or gDNA derived from T cells, B-cell-depleted T cells, or PBMCs. Subjects who had been exposed to COVID-19, were actively infected with it, or had recovered from it provided the deeply sampled blood TCRbeta repertoires that made up the dataset. The repertoires were made available in a free public database intended to serve as a resource for research on the immune response to SARS-CoV-2. The samples were drawn from the first 160 participants of the ongoing ImmuneRACE study and from about 1,200 subjects provided by 6 global collaborators. Sample metadata almost always included a de-identified subject ID, COVID-19 status, age in years and sex. Where available, HLA class I and class II types were taken from metadata supplied by the sample provider and were not determined by assay-based typing. Findings and caveats that apply to the study as a whole: The quantity of clinical and demographic metadata differed by source and by participant and was supplied without curation.

Spanning cysteine to phenylalanine, the CDR3 consists of 13 amino acids. Kept here is only the CDR3 DNA, which spans 39 bases and is read in frame from base 1. Clipping removes 5 bases from V and 5 bases from J, with 4 as the unmatched junction base count. CDR1 and CDR2 (MNHEY, SVGAGI) derive from the germline V gene. The collaborating institutions used their own protocols to collect whole blood in K2EDTA tubes. Collaborator samples were shipped for TCRbeta analysis as frozen whole blood, isolated PBMCs, or DNA extracted from either sample type. TCRbeta CDR3 regions were amplified from genomic DNA using the immunoSEQ Assay, a bias-controlled multiplex PCR. Per the authors' processing: The number of nucleated cells in each sample was estimated from the amplification of reference gene primers within the assay. Sequence reads were collapsed and filtered to measure the absolute abundance of every unique TCRbeta CDR3 rearrangement. Productive Simpson clonality was computed per sample as the square root of Simpson's diversity index over productive rearrangements. TCRdb re-hosts the immuneACCESS table, in-frame sequences only. Its copies lack some clones; in the studies checked, an unresolved V gene accounts for under half of them, and the cause for the rest is not known. The V and J calls and the clone size are those of that table, but D and trimming were determined from the DNA. The sample includes about 190,000 clones, with 80% to 85% observed a single time. The ten largest clonotypes hold approximately 6.5% of the sample.

The sequencing input was peripheral blood. Recombination linked TRBV6-5 to TRBJ2-5, and TRBD2 aligns with 8 junction nucleotides. The clonotype originates from a woman in her thirties or forties with acute or convalescent COVID-19. The CDR3 has the sequence CASSRGGRETQYF. In nucleotide form, the sequence is TGTGCCAGCAGTCGGGGGGGGCGGGAGACCCAGTACTTC.